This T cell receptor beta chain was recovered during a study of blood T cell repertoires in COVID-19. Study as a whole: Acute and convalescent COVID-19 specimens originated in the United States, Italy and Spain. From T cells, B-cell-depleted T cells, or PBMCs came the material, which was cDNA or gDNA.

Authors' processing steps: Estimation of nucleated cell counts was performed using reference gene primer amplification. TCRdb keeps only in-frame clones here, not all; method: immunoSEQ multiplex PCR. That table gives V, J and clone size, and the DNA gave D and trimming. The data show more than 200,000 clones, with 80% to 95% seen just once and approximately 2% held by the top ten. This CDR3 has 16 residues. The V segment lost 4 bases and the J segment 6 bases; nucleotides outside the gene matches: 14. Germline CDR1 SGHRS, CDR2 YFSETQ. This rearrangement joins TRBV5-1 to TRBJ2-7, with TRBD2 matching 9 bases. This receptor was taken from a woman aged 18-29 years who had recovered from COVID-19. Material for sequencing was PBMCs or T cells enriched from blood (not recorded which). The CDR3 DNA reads TGCGCCAGCAGCATCGCTGGGGCTAGCGGGGCGGGCGAGCAGTACTTC. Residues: CASSIAGASGAGEQYF.